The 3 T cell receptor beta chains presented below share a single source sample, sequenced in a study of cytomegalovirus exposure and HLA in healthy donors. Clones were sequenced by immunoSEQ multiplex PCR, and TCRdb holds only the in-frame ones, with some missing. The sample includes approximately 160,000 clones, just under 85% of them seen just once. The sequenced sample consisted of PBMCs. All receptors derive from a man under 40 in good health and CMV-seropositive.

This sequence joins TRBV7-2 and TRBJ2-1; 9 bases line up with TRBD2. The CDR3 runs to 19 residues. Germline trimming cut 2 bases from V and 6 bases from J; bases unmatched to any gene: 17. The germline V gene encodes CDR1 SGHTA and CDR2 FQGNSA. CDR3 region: CASSLLPDGPAGGSNEQFF. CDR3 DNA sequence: TGTGCCAGCAGCTTACTTCCGGACGGTCCAGCGGGGGGAAGCAATGAGCAGTTCTTC.

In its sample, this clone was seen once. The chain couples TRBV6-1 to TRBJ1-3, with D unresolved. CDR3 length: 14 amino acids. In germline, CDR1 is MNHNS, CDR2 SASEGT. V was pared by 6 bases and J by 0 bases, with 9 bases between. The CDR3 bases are TGTGCCAGCAGCAGCGGAGGCTCTGGAAACACCATATATTTT. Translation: CASSSGGSGNTIYF.

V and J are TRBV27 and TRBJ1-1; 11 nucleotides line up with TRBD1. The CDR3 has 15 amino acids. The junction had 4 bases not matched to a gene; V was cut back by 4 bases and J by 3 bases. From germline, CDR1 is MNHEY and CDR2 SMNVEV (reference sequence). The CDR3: CASSWTGGVDTEAFF. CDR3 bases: TGTGCCAGCAGTTGGACAGGGGGCGTGGACACTGAAGCTTTCTTT.